One sample yielded the 32 T cell receptor beta chains listed below, sequenced in a study of HIV-infected children after antiretroviral therapy interruption. Treatment of the sample: PENTA 11 planned treatment interruption arm or continuous ART arm. The TCR library was built from RNA with a 3' RACE protocol and unique molecular identifiers. Via MiXCR, TCRdb re-called the 3' RACE reads, giving one row per CDR3 protein. Here the sample spans approximately 89,000 distinct CDR3 sequences, approximately 6.9% being singletons. The sample in question was CD45RA+ CD4+ T cells from PBMCs, pooled from several time points, obtained from a donor given antiretroviral therapy, either interrupted or continuous. Documented subset: naive CD4+ CD45RA+ CD45RO- T cells. The receptors originated from a pool of human donors with HIV.

At least ten counts were recorded for this clonotype. This sequence joins TRBV27 and TRBJ2-1; 7 positions agree with TRBD1. Germline values: CDR1 MNHEY, CDR2 SMNVEV (reference sequence). Trimming took 2 bases from V and 6 from J; bases not matched to a gene: 13. CDR3 length equals 17 residues. CDR3 nucleotides: TGTGCCAGCAGTTTACCTCCAAGGGGGACAGCGTCCAATGAGCAGTTCTTC. Encoded protein: CASSLPPRGTASNEQFF.

This clonotype was counted at least ten times. Here the CDR3 DNA reads TGTGCCAGTAGTCTCAACTCTGGGGCCAACGTCCTGACTTTC. Amino acids: CASSLNSGANVLTF. The chain joins TRBV19 to TRBJ2-6; no clear D gene. The CDR3 consists of 14 residues. Trimming cost V 5 bases and J 0 bases, with 5 bases left between them. The germline gives CDR1 LNHDA, CDR2 SQIVND (reference sequence). The full variable domain, with the rest looked up from reference TRBV19 and TRBJ2-6, is DGGITQSPKYLFRKEGQNVTLSCEQNLNHDAMYWYRQDPGQGLRLIYYSQIVNDFQKGDIAEGYSVSREKKESFPLTVTSAQKNPTAFYLCASSLNSGANVLTFGAGSRLTVL.

This clonotype showed up just a few times. The CDR3 DNA reads TGCGCCAGCAGCTGGGCGGAGAAGAACACTGAAGCTTTCTTT. Protein: CASSWAEKNTEAFF. The chain combines TRBV5-1 with TRBJ1-1; D gene unclear. Trimming removed 3 bases at V and 1 base at J, with 10 bases between. Per germline, CDR1 SGHRS and CDR2 YFSETQ. The CDR3 is 14 amino acids.

This clonotype was seen repeatedly, ten times or more. The chain couples TRBV6-6 to TRBJ2-7; D not resolved. The germline gives CDR1 MNHNY, CDR2 SVGAGI (reference sequence). V gave up 2 bases and J gave up 7 bases, with 18 bases separating them. This CDR3 has 15 residues. The CDR3 DNA reads as TGTGCCAGCAGTTACCTGGCGGACCCTAAAGAGGAGCAGTACTTC. This translates into CASSYLADPKEEQYF.

This clonotype has at least ten counts. The rearrangement joins TRBV5-6 to TRBJ2-4, with D possibly TRBD1 on 5 matching bases. Trimming stripped 1 base from V and 6 bases from J, with 11 bases between. The CDR3 extends over 14 amino acids. Germline V CDR1 and CDR2: SGHDT, YYEEEE. The CDR3 loop is CASSLQDQGNIQYF. The CDR3 DNA reads TGTGCCAGCAGCTTGCAGGACCAGGGAAACATTCAGTACTTC. The full variable domain, rest sourced from reference TRBV5-6 and TRBJ2-4, is DAGVTQSPTHLIKTRGQQVTLRCSPKSGHDTVSWYQQALGQGPQFIFQYYEEEERQRGNFPDRFSGHQFPNYSSELNVNALLLGDSALYLCASSLQDQGNIQYFGAGTRLSVL.

This clonotype was recorded a few times. The rearrangement links TRBV15 to TRBJ1-2; D remains ambiguous. Trimming shortened V by 0 bases and J by 1 base, and 6 bases separated the two germline ends. The CDR3 is made up of 14 amino acids. CDR1 LNHNV and CDR2 YYDKDF come from the germline V gene (reference sequence). DNA for the CDR3: TGTGCCACCAGCAGAGATTTGGGTAACTATGGCTACACCTTC. Protein product: CATSRDLGNYGYTF.

This clonotype was seen only a few times. This chain connects TRBV4-1 to TRBJ1-2; 7 nucleotides agree with TRBD1. The ends lost 3 bases at V and 4 bases at J; junction bases unmatched: 11. Germline loops: CDR1 MGHRA, CDR2 YSYEKL. This CDR3 spans 16 amino acids. The CDR3 loop is CASSQPRQGTGYGYTF. The CDR3 DNA follows: TGCGCCAGCAGCCAGCCCCGACAGGGAACGGGCTATGGCTACACCTTC.

The sample holds many counts of this clonotype. The CDR3 region has the DNA TGCAGCGTATCGGACAGGGCTTCTATCACCTTC. It encodes CSVSDRASITF. This chain joins TRBV29-1 and TRBJ1-2; 8 bases agree with TRBD1. The germline CDR1 and CDR2 sequences are SQVTM and ANQGSEA. The CDR3 has 11 residues. V shed 6 bases and J 13 bases; nucleotides not matched to a gene: 10.

This clonotype has a count of ten or more. The chain recombines TRBV23-1 with TRBJ2-1, with unresolved D. TRBV23-1 falls under the ORF class, with uncertain function. Trimming shortened V by 6 bases and J by 6 bases, and 15 bases separated the two germline ends. The CDR3 sequence is 14 residues long. DNA of the CDR3: TGCGCCAGCAGGGGGATCCCGTCCCCCAATGAGCAGTTCTTC. This codes for CASRGIPSPNEQFF.

This clonotype was picked up many times. The gene calls are TRBV30 and TRBJ2-1; D is ambiguous. Germline V CDR1 and CDR2: GTSNPN, SVGIG (reference sequence). Trimming removed 2 bases at V and 9 bases at J, with 20 bases between. The CDR3 contains 15 residues. The chain's CDR3 is CAWSLVGLNYAEQFF. The DNA of the CDR3 is TGTGCCTGGAGTCTAGTTGGGCTTAACTATGCTGAGCAGTTCTTC.

This chain joins TRBV29-1 and TRBJ2-7; 8 bases line up with TRBD1. Germline CDR1 is SQVTM and CDR2 is ANQGSEA. The CDR3 runs 13 residues. The CDR3 DNA is TGCAGTGGATGGGACAGGAGCTCCTACGAGCAGTACTTC. It encodes CSGWDRSSYEQYF.

This clonotype has ten or more counts. This rearrangement joins TRBV5-1 to TRBJ1-2; no reliable D call. Germline-derived CDR1 and CDR2 are SGHRS and YFSETQ. V dropped 1 base and J dropped 0 bases, with 7 bases sitting between them. This CDR3 has 14 amino acids. The CDR3 protein is CASSLQETNYGYTF. CDR3 DNA: TGCGCCAGCAGCTTGCAGGAGACTAACTATGGCTACACCTTC.

This clonotype qualifies as medium-sized. The V call is TRBV5-6, the J call TRBJ2-1; no clear D gene. The V gene's germline CDR1 is SGHDT and CDR2 YYEEEE. This CDR3 spans 14 amino acids. The germline V and J ends were trimmed by 2 bases and 6 bases, with 12 bases remaining between them. The CDR3 region is CASSFNGPPNEQFF. In DNA form, the CDR3 reads TGTGCCAGCAGCTTCAACGGCCCTCCCAATGAGCAGTTCTTC.

This clonotype came up many times. The chain uses TRBV30 and TRBJ2-7, with 9 bases lining up with TRBD1. CDR3 length: 14 residues. Trimming removed 4 bases from V and 2 bases from J; junction bases left unmatched: 6. Germline CDR1 and CDR2: GTSNPN and SVGIG (reference sequence). Here the CDR3 reads CAWNLGQGTYEQYF. CDR3 nucleotide sequence: TGTGCCTGGAACCTCGGACAGGGGACCTACGAGCAGTACTTC.

This clonotype was detected ten times or more. J is TRBJ1-1 and V is TRBV5-1, with 7 nucleotides matching TRBD1. The CDR3 loop spans 15 amino acids. Germline CDR1 SGHRS, CDR2 YFSETQ. V dropped 4 bases and J dropped 1; count of bases not matched to a gene: 7. The CDR3 sequence: CASSLTTGTNTEAFF. CDR3 nucleotide sequence: TGCGCCAGCAGCCTCACGACAGGGACGAACACTGAAGCTTTCTTT.

This clonotype was seen at least ten times. V is TRBV7-6 and J is TRBJ2-3; D may be TRBD2 (6 bases). Per the germline V gene, CDR1 is SGHVS and CDR2 is FNYEAQ. CDR3 length: 16 residues. Trimming removed 7 bases at V and 2 bases at J, with 19 bases between. The DNA of the CDR3 is TGTGCCAGCACCAAAGGCGCGGGATTCCCCACAGATACGCAGTATTTT. Translation: CASTKGAGFPTDTQYF. The variable domain in full, completed from reference TRBV7-6 and TRBJ2-3, reads GAGVSQSPRYKVTKRGQDVALRCDPISGHVSLYWYRQALGQGPEFLTYFNYEAQQDKSGLPNDRFSAERPEGSISTLTIQRTEQRDSAMYRCASTKGAGFPTDTQYFGPGTRLTVL.

This clonotype was counted many times. V is TRBV24-1 and J is TRBJ2-1; a possible D gene is TRBD2 (6 bases). V dropped 4 bases and J dropped 0 bases, with 15 bases sitting between them. This CDR3 is built from 17 residues. Germline assignment: CDR1 KGHDR and CDR2 SFDVKD. The CDR3 here is CATSDPGRGSSYNEQFF. CDR3 coding DNA: TGTGCCACCAGTGACCCCGGACGGGGGAGCTCCTACAATGAGCAGTTCTTC.

This chain joins TRBV7-9 and TRBJ2-2; D ambiguous. V shed 5 bases and J shed 1 base, with 14 bases lying between them. The CDR3 consists of 16 residues. Germline V lookup: CDR1 SEHNR, CDR2 FQNEAQ (reference sequence). The CDR3 sequence: CASSPAGFLNTGELFF. In nucleotides, the CDR3 is TGTGCCAGCAGCCCCGCCGGGTTCCTGAACACCGGGGAGCTGTTTTTT.

A remark on this clonotype: One end of the junction varies from germline; a read error may be responsible. V usage is TRBV18 and J usage is TRBJ1-1, with a tentative D call TRBD1 (5 bases). The CDR3 totals 13 residues. CDR1 and CDR2 (germline): KGHSH, LQKENI. In DNA, the CDR3 is TGTGCCAGCTCAAAGACAGTGAACACTGAAGCTTACTTT. The encoded protein is CASSKTVNTEAYF.

This clonotype has only a few counts. This rearrangement joins TRBV27 to TRBJ2-1; possibly TRBD1 for D (6 bases). Germline V gives CDR1 MNHEY, CDR2 SMNVEV (reference sequence). V lost 6 bases and J lost 3, with 12 bases in between. The CDR3 totals 14 residues. The CDR3 sequence is CASSPGTYYNEQFF. The CDR3 DNA reads TGTGCCAGCAGCCCCGGGACATACTACAATGAGCAGTTCTTC.

This clonotype occurred many times. The chain links TRBV3-1 to TRBJ1-4; a weak D match, TRBD1 (5 bases). Trimming removed 1 base from V and 0 bases from J, with 18 bases in between. The CDR3 length is 19 residues. Germline V gives CDR1 LGHDT, CDR2 YNNKEL (reference sequence). The CDR3 here is CASSQGGTRITSTNEKLFF. In nucleotides, the CDR3 is TGTGCCAGCAGCCAAGGGGGGACTCGAATTACTTCAACTAATGAAAAACTGTTTTTT.

The chain joins TRBV7-2 to TRBJ2-3, with D perhaps matching TRBD1 (6 bases). Trimming stripped 6 bases from V and 4 bases from J, with 14 bases between. Germline CDR1 and CDR2: SGHTA and FQGNSA. The CDR3 length is 14 residues. For the CDR3, the DNA is TGTGCCAGCAGAATTAGACAGGCCGCAGATACGCAGTATTTT. Its protein product is CASRIRQAADTQYF.

This clonotype was recorded at least ten times. J is TRBJ1-1 and V is TRBV7-2; D unresolved. The CDR3 extends over 13 amino acids. Trimming shortened V by 5 bases and J by 8 bases, and 15 bases separated the two germline ends. Germline-derived CDR1 and CDR2 are SGHTA and FQGNSA. CDR3 nucleotide sequence: TGTGCCAGCAGCCCCTTTAGAGCGGGCGAAGCTTTCTTT. Its protein product is CASSPFRAGEAFF.

This clonotype was recorded many times. V usage is TRBV7-2 and J usage is TRBJ2-3; 15 nucleotides agree with TRBD2. This CDR3 contains 18 residues. The V gene end was trimmed by 2 bases and the J gene end by 3 bases; junction bases not matched to a gene: 6. Germline V gene lookup returns CDR1 SGHTA and CDR2 FQGNSA. The CDR3, as DNA: TGTGCCAGCAGCTTATTTAGGACTAGCGGGGGGGGAACAGATACGCAGTATTTT. Translation gives CASSLFRTSGGGTDTQYF.

The rearrangement links TRBV6-5 to TRBJ1-6; D not resolved. The V gene lost 7 bases and the J gene lost 0 bases, with 7 bases spanning the gap. The CDR3 runs 14 residues. Per the germline V gene, CDR1 is MNHEY and CDR2 is SVGAGI. CDR3 sequence reads: CASNLSSYNSPLHF. The CDR3 DNA follows: TGTGCCAGCAATTTGAGCTCCTATAATTCACCCCTCCACTTT.

The chain employs TRBV6-1 and TRBJ1-2; 10 bases fit TRBD1. The CDR3 totals 16 residues. The V segment lost 9 bases and the J segment 1 base; nucleotides outside the gene matches: 11. The V gene's germline CDR1 is MNHNS and CDR2 SASEGT. The CDR3: CASRPGQGIFNYGYTF. In DNA form, the CDR3 reads TGTGCCAGTAGACCGGGACAGGGGATTTTTAACTATGGCTACACCTTC.

This clonotype turned up a few times. The genes are TRBV14 and TRBJ2-7; TRBD2 matches 8 bases. V was pared by 4 bases and J by 4 bases, with 6 bases of the junction left unmatched. The CDR3 consists of 14 residues. CDR1 and CDR2 from the germline V gene are SGHDN and FVKESK. The CDR3 coding sequence is TGTGCCAGCAGCCCACCACTAGCGGAGTACGAGCAGTACTTC. It yields the protein CASSPPLAEYEQYF.

This clonotype is categorized as medium-sized. The chain recombines TRBV27 with TRBJ2-1; D not certain. V was pared by 5 bases and J by 2 bases, with 1 base between. The CDR3 spans 11 residues. The germline CDR1 and CDR2 sequences are MNHEY and SMNVEV (reference sequence). Here the CDR3 reads CASSTYNEQFF. DNA of the CDR3: TGTGCCAGCAGTACCTACAATGAGCAGTTCTTC.

This clonotype occurred many times. The V call is TRBV28, the J call TRBJ2-6; a weak D match, TRBD1 (6 bases). CDR3 length equals 17 residues. Per the germline V gene, CDR1 is MDHEN and CDR2 is SYDVKM. V was shortened by 7 bases and J by 0 bases, with 16 bases between the two germline ends. The CDR3 sequence: CASNLVGRGSGANVLTF. The CDR3 nucleotides read TGTGCCAGCAATCTCGTAGGCAGGGGCTCTGGGGCCAACGTCCTGACTTTC. The variable domain in full, completed from reference TRBV28 and TRBJ2-6, reads DVKVTQSSRYLVKRTGEKVFLECVQDMDHENMFWYRQDPGLGLRLIYFSYDVKMKEKGDIPEGYSVSREKKERFSLILESASTNQTSMYLCASNLVGRGSGANVLTFGAGSRLTVL.

In this sample, this clonotype turned up many times. The gene calls are TRBV30 and TRBJ2-7; no clear D gene. Germline V gives CDR1 GTSNPN, CDR2 SVGIG (reference sequence). This CDR3 region has 14 residues. Trimming stripped 0 bases from V and 6 bases from J, with 15 bases between. The CDR3 loop reads CAWSVNYLLSEQYF. The CDR3 nucleotides are TGTGCCTGGAGTGTAAACTACCTTCTAAGCGAGCAGTACTTC.

This clonotype was recorded at least ten times. This chain links TRBV7-2 with TRBJ2-5; 8 bases match TRBD2. Looked up from germline, CDR1 is SGHTA and CDR2 is FQGNSA. The CDR3 sequence is 15 residues long. V lost 6 bases, J lost 2 bases, and 8 bases stayed unmatched. The CDR3 DNA sequence: TGTGCCAGCAGAAAAGGGGTAGCGGGGCAAGAGACCCAGTACTTC. Translation: CASRKGVAGQETQYF.

This clonotype was detected many times. J is TRBJ2-7 and V is TRBV5-8; D might be TRBD1 or TRBD2, each matching 5 bases. The germline CDR1 and CDR2 sequences are SGHTS and YDEGEE. This CDR3 has 15 residues. The V end was cut by 1 base, the J end by 2 bases, with 13 bases between. The DNA for the CDR3 is TGTGCCAGCAGCTTGCCAGGGACCCAGACCTACGAGCAGTACTTC. As protein: CASSLPGTQTYEQYF.